Following are 2 T cell receptor beta chains from one sample sequenced in a study of shared T cell receptors in the human thymus. This table comes from immunoSEQ multiplex PCR, and its TCRdb copy is limited to in-frame clones, with some not included. The table records 700,000 or so clones, approximately 85% of them present only once. This same sample was also taken into another study, of human thymus T cells.

Sequenced: thymocytes. These receptors came from a girl in the first two years of life with a congenital heart defect.

The chain recombines TRBV11-2 with TRBJ1-1; D not certain. With 1 base removed from V and 6 bases from J, the gap between germline ends came to 15 bases. The CDR3 has 15 residues. CDR1 is SGHAT and CDR2 is FQNNGV in the germline V gene. The CDR3 is CASSLAPLRRPEAFF. The CDR3 DNA follows: TGTGCCAGCAGCTTAGCCCCCCTCCGGAGGCCTGAAGCTTTCTTT.

The genes are TRBV10-2 and TRBJ1-1, with unresolved D. V was trimmed by 5 bases and J by 2 bases, leaving 9 bases between them. Germline CDR1 is WSHSY and CDR2 is SAAADI. CDR3 length: 13 residues. The CDR3 nucleotides read TGCGCCAGCAGTCCCACGGGAAACACTGAAGCTTTCTTT. Translating gives CASSPTGNTEAFF.